This TCR beta chain is from a study of cytomegalovirus exposure and HLA in healthy donors. Study context: HLA-typed donors were the source of about 81 million unique TCRs held in an early data release.

Concerning this clone: Its antigen is not known.

CDR3 size: 16 residues. The germline V gene encodes CDR1 SEHNR and CDR2 FQNEAQ (reference sequence). Trimming stripped 5 bases from V and 6 bases from J, with 23 bases between. The PCR was carried out with 60 Vbeta primers and 13 Jbeta primers. Data came from immunoSEQ multiplex PCR; TCRdb stores just in-frame clones and leaves some out. This table holds approximately 84,000 clones, approximately 74% found once. Whole-study results and caveats: In all likelihood, a cluster of highly shared sequence variants was a sequencing artifact. Cytomegalovirus association was listed for about 160 TCR beta chains.

This rearrangement joins TRBV7-9 to TRBJ2-7; maybe TRBD2 (6 bases). This receptor was obtained from a man aged 35 to 55 in good health and CMV-seropositive. The sequenced sample was PBMCs. The CDR3 here is CASSDLGGRILPEQYF. The CDR3 bases are TGTGCCAGCAGCGACCTGGGGGGACGGATCCTTCCCGAGCAGTACTTC.